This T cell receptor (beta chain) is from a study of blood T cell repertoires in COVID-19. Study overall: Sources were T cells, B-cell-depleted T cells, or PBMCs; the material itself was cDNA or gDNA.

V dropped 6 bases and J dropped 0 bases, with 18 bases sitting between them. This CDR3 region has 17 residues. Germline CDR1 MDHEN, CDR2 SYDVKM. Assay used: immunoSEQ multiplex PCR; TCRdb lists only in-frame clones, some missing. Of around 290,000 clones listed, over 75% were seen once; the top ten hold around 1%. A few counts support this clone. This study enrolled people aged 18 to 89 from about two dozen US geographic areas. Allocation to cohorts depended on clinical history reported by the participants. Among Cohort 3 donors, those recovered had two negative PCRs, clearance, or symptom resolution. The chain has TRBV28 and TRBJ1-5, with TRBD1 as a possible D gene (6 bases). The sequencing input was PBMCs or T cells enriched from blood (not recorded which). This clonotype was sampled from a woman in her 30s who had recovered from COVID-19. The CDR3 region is CASRDEQGLGSNQPQHF. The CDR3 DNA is TGTGCCAGCAGGGACGAACAGGGTCTGGGTAGCAATCAGCCCCAGCATTTT.